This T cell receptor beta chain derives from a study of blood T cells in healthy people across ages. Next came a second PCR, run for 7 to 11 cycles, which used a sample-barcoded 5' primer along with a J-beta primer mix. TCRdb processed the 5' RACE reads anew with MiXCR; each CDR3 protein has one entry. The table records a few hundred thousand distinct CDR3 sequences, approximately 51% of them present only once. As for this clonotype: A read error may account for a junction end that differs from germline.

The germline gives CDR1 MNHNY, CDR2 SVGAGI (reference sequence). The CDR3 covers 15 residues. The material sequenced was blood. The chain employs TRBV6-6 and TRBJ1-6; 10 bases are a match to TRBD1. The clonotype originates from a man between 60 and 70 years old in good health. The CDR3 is CASSPLGQGNSPPHF. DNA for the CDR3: TGTGCCAGCAGTCCCTTGGGACAGGGGAATTCACCCCCCCACTTT.